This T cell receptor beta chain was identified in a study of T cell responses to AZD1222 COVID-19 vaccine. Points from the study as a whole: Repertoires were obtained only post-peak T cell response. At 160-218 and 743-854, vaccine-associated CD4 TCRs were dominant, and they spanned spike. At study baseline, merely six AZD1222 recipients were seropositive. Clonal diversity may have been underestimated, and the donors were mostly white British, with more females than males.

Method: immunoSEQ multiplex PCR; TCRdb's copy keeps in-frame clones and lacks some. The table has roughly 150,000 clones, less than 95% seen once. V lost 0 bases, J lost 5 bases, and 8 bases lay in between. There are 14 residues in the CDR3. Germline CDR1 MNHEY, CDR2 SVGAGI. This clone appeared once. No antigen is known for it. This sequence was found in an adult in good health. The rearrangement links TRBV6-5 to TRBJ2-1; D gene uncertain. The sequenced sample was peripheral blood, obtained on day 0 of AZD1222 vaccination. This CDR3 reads CASSYSSADNEQFF. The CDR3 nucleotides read TGTGCCAGCAGTTACTCGAGCGCAGACAATGAGCAGTTCTTC.